This TCR beta chain was identified in a study of identifying expanded T cells in peripheral blood. V was pared by 4 bases and J by 14 bases, with 9 bases of the junction left unmatched. Germline CDR1 reads SGHNT; CDR2 reads YENEEA. CDR3 length equals 12 residues. Profiled with immunoSEQ multiplex PCR; TCRdb holds only in-frame clones, not every one. This repertoire shows 65,000 to 95,000 clones, around 90% found once; its top ten account for roughly 7.3%. Sequencing input: blood. The chain employs TRBV11-3 and TRBJ1-2; 8 bases match TRBD1. The sequence came from a person between 18 and 69 years old in good health. The chain's CDR3 is CASSSQGDRNTF. CDR3 coding DNA: TGTGCCAGCAGCTCACAAGGGGACAGGAATACCTTC.